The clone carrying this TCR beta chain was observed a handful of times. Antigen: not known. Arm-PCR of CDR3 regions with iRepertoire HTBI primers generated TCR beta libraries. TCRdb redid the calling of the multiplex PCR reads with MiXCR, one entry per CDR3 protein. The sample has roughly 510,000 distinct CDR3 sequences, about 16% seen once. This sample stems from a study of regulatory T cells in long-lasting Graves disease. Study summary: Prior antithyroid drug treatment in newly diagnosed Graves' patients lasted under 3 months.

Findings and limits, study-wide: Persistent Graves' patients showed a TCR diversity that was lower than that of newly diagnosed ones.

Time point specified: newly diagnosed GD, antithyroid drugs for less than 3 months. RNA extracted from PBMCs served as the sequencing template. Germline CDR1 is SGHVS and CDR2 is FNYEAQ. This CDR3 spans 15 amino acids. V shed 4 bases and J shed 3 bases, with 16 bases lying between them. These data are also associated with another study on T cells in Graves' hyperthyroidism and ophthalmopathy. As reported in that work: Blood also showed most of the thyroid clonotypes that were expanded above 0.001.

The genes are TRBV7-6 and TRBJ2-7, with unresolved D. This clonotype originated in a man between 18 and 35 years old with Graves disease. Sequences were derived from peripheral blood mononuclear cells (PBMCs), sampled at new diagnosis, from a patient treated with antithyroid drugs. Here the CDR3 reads CASSSRVGNNYEQYF. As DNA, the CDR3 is TGTGCCAGCAGCTCACGCGTGGGGAATAACTACGAGCAGTACTTC.